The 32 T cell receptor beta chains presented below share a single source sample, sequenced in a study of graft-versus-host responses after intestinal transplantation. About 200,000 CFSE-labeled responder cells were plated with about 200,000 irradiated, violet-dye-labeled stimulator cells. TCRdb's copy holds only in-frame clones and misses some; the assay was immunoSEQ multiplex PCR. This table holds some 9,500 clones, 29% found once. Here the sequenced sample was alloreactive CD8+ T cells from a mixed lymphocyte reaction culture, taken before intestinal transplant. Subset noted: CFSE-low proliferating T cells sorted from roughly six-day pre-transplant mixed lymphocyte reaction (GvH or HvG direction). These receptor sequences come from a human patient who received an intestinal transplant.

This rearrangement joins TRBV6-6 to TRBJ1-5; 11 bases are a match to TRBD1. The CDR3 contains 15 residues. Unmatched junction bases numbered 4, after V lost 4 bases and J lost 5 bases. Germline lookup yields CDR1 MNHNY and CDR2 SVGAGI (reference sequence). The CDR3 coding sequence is TGTGCCAGCAGTTCCGGACAGGGGGCCTATCAGCCCCAGCATTTT. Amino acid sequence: CASSSGQGAYQPQHF.

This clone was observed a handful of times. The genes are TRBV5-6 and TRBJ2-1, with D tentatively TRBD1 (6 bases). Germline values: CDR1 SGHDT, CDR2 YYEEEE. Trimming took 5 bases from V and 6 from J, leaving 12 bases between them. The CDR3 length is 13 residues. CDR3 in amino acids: CASSSEGGNEQFF. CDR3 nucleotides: TGTGCCAGCAGTTCGGAAGGGGGCAATGAGCAGTTCTTC. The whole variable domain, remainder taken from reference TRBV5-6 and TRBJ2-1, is DAGVTQSPTHLIKTRGQQVTLRCSPKSGHDTVSWYQQALGQGPQFIFQYYEEEERQRGNFPDRFSGHQFPNYSSELNVNALLLGDSALYLCASSSEGGNEQFFGPGTRLTVL.

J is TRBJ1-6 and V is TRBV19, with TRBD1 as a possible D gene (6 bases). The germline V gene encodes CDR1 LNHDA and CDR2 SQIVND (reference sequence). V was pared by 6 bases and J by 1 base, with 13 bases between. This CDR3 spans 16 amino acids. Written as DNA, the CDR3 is TGTGCCAGTAGCTGGACAGTTGGGTCCTATAATTCACCCCTCCACTTT. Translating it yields CASSWTVGSYNSPLHF.

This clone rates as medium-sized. The CDR3 sequence: CASSPWTEGLTF. The DNA for the CDR3 is TGTGCCAGTAGTCCCTGGACAGAAGGTCTCACCTTC. The rearrangement uses TRBV19 and TRBJ1-2; tentative D call: TRBD1 (6 bases). Per the germline V gene, CDR1 is LNHDA and CDR2 is SQIVND (reference sequence). The CDR3 has 12 residues. V lost 5 bases, J lost 13 bases, and 17 bases lay in between. Full variable domain (remainder filled in from reference TRBV19 and TRBJ1-2): DGGITQSPKYLFRKEGQNVTLSCEQNLNHDAMYWYRQDPGQGLRLIYYSQIVNDFQKGDIAEGYSVSREKKESFPLTVTSAQKNPTAFYLCASSPWTEGLTFGSGTRLTVV.

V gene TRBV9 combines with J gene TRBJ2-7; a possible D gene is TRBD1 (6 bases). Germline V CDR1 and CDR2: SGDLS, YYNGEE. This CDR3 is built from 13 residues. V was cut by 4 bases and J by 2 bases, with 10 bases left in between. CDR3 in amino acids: CASSPWDTYEQYF. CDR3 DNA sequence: TGTGCCAGCAGCCCCTGGGACACCTACGAGCAGTACTTC.

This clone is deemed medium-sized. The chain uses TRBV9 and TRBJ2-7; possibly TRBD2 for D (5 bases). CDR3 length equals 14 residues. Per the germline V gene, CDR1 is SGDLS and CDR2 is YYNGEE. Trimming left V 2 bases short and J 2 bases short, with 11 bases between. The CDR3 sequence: CASSVAPGAYEQYF. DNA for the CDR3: TGTGCCAGCAGCGTGGCCCCCGGGGCCTACGAGCAGTACTTC.

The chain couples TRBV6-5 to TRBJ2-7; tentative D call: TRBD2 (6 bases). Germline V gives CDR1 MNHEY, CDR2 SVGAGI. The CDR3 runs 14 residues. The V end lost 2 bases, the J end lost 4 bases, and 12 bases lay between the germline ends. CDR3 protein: CASSYGGVPYEQYF. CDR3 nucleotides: TGTGCCAGCAGTTACGGAGGGGTTCCGTACGAGCAGTACTTC.

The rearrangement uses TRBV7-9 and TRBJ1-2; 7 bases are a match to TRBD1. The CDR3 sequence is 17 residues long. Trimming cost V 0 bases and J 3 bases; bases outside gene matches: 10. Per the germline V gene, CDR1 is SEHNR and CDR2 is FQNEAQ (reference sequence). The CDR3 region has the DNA TGTGCCAGCAGCTTAGCCCACCGACAGGGTAGGGACTATGGCTACACCTTC. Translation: CASSLAHRQGRDYGYTF.

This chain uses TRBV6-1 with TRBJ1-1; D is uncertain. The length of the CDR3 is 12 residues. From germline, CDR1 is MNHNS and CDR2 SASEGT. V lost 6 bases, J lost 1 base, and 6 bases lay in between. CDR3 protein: CASRAWNTEAFF. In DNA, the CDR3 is TGTGCCAGCAGGGCCTGGAACACTGAAGCTTTCTTT.

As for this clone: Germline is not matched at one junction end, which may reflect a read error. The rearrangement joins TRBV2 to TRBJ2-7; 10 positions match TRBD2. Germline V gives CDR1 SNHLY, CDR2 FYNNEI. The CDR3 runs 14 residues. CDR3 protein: CASREAGGPSEQYF. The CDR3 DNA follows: TGTGCCAGCAGAGAAGCGGGGGGGCCAAGCGAGCAGTACTTC.

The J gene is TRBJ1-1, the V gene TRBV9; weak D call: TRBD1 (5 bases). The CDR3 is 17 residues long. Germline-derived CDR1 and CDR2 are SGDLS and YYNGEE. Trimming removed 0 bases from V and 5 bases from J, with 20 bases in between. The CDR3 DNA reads TGTGCCAGCAGCGTAGGGTGGGACGGGGGTGTAGGGACTGAAGCTTTCTTT. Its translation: CASSVGWDGGVGTEAFF.

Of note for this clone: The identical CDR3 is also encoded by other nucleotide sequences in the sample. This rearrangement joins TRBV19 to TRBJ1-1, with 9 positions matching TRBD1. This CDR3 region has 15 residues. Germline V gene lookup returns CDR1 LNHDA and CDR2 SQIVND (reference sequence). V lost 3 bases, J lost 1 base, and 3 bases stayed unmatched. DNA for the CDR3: TGTGCCAGTAGTATCTGGGGACAGGGGAACACTGAAGCTTTCTTT. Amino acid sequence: CASSIWGQGNTEAFF.

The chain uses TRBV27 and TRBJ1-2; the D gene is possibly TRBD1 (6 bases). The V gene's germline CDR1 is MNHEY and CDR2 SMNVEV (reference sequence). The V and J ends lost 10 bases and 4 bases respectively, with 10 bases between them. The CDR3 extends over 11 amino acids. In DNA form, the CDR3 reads TGTGCCACCCAGGGGCCCTATGGCTACACCTTC. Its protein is CATQGPYGYTF.

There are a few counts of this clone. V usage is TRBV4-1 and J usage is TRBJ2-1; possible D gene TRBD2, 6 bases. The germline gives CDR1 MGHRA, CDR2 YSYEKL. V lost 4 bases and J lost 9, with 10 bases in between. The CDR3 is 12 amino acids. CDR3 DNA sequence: TGCGCCAGCAGCCCACTCGGGGGTGAGCAGTTCTTC. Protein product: CASSPLGGEQFF.

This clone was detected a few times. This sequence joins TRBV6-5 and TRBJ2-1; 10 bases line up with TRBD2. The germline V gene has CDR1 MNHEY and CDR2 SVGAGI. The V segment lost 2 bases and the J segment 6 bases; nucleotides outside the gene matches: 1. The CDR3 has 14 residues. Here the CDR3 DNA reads TGTGCCAGCAGTTACGGGACTAGCGCCAATGAGCAGTTCTTC. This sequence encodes CASSYGTSANEQFF.

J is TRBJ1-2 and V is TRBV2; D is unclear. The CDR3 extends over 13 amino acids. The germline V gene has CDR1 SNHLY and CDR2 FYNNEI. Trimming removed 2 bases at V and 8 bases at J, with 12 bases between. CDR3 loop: CASSEMRLGGYTF. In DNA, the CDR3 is TGTGCCAGCAGTGAAATGCGGCTTGGGGGCTACACCTTC.

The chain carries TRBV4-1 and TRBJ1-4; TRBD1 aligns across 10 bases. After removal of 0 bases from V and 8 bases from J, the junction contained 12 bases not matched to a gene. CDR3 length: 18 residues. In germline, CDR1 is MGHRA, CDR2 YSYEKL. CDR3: CASSQEEGGTGDWEKLFF. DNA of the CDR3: TGCGCCAGCAGCCAAGAGGAGGGGGGGACAGGGGATTGGGAAAAACTGTTTTTT.

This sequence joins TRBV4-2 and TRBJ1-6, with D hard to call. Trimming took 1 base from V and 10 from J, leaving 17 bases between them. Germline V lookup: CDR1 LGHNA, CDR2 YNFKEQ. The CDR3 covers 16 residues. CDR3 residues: CASSQVGTGTESPLHF. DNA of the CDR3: TGTGCCAGCAGCCAAGTTGGTACGGGAACCGAATCACCCCTCCACTTT.

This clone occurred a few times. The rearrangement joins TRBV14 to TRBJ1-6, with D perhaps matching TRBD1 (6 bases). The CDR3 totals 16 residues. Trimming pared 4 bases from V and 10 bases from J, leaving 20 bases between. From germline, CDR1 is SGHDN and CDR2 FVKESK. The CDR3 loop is CASSPSGIGGRSPLHF. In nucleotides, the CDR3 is TGTGCCAGCAGCCCCTCCGGGATAGGGGGAAGATCACCCCTCCACTTT.

The CDR3 spells CASSLGGSTYEQYF. The CDR3 DNA follows: TGTGCCAGCAGTTTAGGGGGCTCAACCTACGAGCAGTACTTC. V and J are TRBV27 and TRBJ2-7; possible D gene TRBD1, 6 bases. The CDR3 spans 14 residues. The germline gives CDR1 MNHEY, CDR2 SMNVEV (reference sequence). The V and J ends lost 2 bases and 2 bases respectively, with 10 bases between them.

The CDR3: CASSLRTSGGAGELFF. CDR3 sequence (DNA): TGTGCCAGCAGCTTAAGGACTAGCGGGGGGGCCGGGGAGCTGTTTTTT. The chain joins TRBV7-6 to TRBJ2-2, with 15 bases aligning to TRBD2. The junction had 1 base not matched to a gene; V was cut back by 2 bases and J by 6 bases. This CDR3 has 16 amino acids. Germline CDR1 SGHVS, CDR2 FNYEAQ.

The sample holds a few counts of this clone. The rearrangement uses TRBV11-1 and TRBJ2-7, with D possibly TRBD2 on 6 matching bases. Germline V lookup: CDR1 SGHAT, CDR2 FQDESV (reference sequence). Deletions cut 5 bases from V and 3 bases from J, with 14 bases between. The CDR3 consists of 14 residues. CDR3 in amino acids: CASSIVGTDYEQYF. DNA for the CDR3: TGTGCCAGCAGCATAGTAGGGACTGACTACGAGCAGTACTTC.

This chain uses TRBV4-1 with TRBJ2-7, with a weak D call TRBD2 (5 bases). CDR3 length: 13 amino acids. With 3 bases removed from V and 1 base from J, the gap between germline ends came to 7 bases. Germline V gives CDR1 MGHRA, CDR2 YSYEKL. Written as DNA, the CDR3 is TGCGCCAGCAGCCAGGGAGCTTCCTACGAGCAGTACTTC. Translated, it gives CASSQGASYEQYF.

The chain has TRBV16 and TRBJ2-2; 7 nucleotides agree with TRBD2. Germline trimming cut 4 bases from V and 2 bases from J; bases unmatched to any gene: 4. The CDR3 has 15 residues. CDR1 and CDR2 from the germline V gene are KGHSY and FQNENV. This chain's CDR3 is CASSPGTTNTGELFF. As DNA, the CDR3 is TGTGCCAGCAGCCCAGGGACTACTAACACCGGGGAGCTGTTTTTT.

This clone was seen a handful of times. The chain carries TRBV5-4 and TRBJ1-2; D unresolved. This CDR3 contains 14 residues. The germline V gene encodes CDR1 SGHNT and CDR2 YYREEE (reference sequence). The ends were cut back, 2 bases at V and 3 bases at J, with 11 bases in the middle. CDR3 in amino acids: CASSFVHRDYGYTF. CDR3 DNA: TGTGCCAGCAGCTTTGTCCACAGAGACTATGGCTACACCTTC.

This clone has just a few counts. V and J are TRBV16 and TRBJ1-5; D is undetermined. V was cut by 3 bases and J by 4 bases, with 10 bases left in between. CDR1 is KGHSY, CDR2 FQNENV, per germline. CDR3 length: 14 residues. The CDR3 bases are TGTGCCAGCAGCCAGACGGGGATGAATCAGCCCCAGCATTTT. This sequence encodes CASSQTGMNQPQHF.

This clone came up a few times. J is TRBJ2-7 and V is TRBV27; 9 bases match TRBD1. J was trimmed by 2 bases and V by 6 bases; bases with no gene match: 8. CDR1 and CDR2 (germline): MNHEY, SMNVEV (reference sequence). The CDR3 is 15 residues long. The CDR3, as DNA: TGTGCCAGCAGCCCATCCGGGACAGGGACCTACGAGCAGTACTTC. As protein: CASSPSGTGTYEQYF.

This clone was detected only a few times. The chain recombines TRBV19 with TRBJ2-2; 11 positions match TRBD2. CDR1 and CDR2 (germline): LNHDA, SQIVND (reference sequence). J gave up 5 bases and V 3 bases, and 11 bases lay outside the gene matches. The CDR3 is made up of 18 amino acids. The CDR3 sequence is CASSINPTASGGTGELFF. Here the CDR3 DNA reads TGTGCCAGTAGTATCAACCCCACCGCTAGCGGGGGGACCGGGGAGCTGTTTTTT.

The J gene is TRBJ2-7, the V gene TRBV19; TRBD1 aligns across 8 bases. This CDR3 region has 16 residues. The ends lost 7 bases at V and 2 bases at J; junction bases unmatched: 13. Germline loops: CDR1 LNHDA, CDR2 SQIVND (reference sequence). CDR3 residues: CASTDRGNSPTYEQYF. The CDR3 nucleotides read TGTGCCAGTACCGACAGGGGTAATTCCCCCACCTACGAGCAGTACTTC. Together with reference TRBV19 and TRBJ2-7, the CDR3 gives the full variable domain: DGGITQSPKYLFRKEGQNVTLSCEQNLNHDAMYWYRQDPGQGLRLIYYSQIVNDFQKGDIAEGYSVSREKKESFPLTVTSAQKNPTAFYLCASTDRGNSPTYEQYFGPGTRLTVT.

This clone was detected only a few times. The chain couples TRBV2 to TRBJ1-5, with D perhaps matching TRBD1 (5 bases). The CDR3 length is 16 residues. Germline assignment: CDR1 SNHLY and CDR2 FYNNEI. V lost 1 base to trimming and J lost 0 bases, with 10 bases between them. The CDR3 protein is CASSEDGAYSNQPQHF. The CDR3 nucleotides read TGTGCCAGCAGTGAAGATGGGGCTTATAGCAATCAGCCCCAGCATTTT.

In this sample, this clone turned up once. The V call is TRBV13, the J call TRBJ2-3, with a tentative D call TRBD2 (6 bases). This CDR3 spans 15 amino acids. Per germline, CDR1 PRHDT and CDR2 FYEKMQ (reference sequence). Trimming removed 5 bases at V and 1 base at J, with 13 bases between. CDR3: CASSVTSGGTDTQYF. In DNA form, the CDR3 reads TGTGCCAGCAGCGTGACTAGTGGTGGCACAGATACGCAGTATTTT.

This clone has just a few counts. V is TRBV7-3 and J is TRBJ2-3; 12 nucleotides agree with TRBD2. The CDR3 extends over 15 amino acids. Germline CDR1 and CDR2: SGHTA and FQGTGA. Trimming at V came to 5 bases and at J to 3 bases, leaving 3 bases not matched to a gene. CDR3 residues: CASSLGLAGTDTQYF. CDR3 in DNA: TGTGCCAGCAGCCTAGGACTAGCGGGGACAGATACGCAGTATTTT.